This TCR beta chain was documented in a study of glioma-infiltrating T cells after dendritic cell vaccination. The CDR3 has 14 amino acids. CDR1 MGHRA and CDR2 YSYEKL come from the germline V gene. V lost 3 bases to trimming and J lost 7 bases; unmatched junction nucleotides: 5. Libraries were prepared by immunoSEQ multiplex PCR; TCRdb keeps only in-frame clonotypes and omits some of them. The sample comprises about 82,000 clones, around 90% of which are singletons, and about 3.2% rests with the top ten. J is TRBJ1-4 and V is TRBV4-1, with 7 bases matching TRBD1. The input for sequencing was blood, taken before dendritic cell vaccination. This receptor was identified in a human donor with glioblastoma. In DNA form, the CDR3 reads TGCGCCAGCAGCCACGGGACAGAAGTTGAAAAACTGTTTTTT. It is translated as CASSHGTEVEKLFF.